The 27 T cell receptor beta chains in this list originate from one sample, sequenced in a study of OX40 agonist ivuxolimab in advanced cancers. The assay was immunoSEQ multiplex PCR, and TCRdb's table has in-frame clones only and misses some. The repertoire consists of under 65,000 clones, with approximately 89% occurring once and the leading ten covering roughly 20%. The input for sequencing was CD4+ or CD8+ T cells sorted from blood, taken in a trial of the OX40 agonist ivuxolimab. The source of these receptors is an adult with an advanced solid tumor such as melanoma, head and neck, liver or kidney cancer.

The rearrangement links TRBV6-5 to TRBJ1-2; D gene ambiguous. This CDR3 has 15 residues. V was pared by 5 bases and J by 6 bases, with 19 bases between. Germline V gene sequence: CDR1 MNHEY, CDR2 SVGAGI. The CDR3 loop reads CASSPTIQGANGYTF. In nucleotides, the CDR3 is TGTGCCAGCAGTCCCACTATTCAAGGAGCGAATGGCTACACCTTC.

This clone has only one observation. The genes are TRBV4-1 and TRBJ1-1; D possibly corresponds to TRBD1 (5 bases). The CDR3 is 16 residues long. V shed 2 bases and J shed 3 bases, with 16 bases lying between them. Germline CDR1 reads MGHRA; CDR2 reads YSYEKL. The CDR3: CASSQSVGGEYTEAFF. CDR3 in DNA: TGCGCCAGCAGCCAATCTGTAGGAGGGGAGTACACTGAAGCTTTCTTT.

V is TRBV25-1 and J is TRBJ2-2, with unresolved D. The CDR3 has 15 amino acids. Germline CDR1 and CDR2: MGHDK and SYGVNS. The germline V and J ends were trimmed by 1 base and 1 base, with 7 bases remaining between them. CDR3 amino acids: CASSELGMNTGELFF. As DNA, the CDR3 is TGTGCCAGCAGTGAATTAGGAATGAACACCGGGGAGCTGTTTTTT.

This rearrangement joins TRBV19 to TRBJ1-5; D not resolved. This CDR3 is built from 15 residues. V lost 3 bases to trimming and J lost 2 bases, with 11 bases between them. Per germline, CDR1 LNHDA and CDR2 SQIVND (reference sequence). CDR3: CASSMDHTRNQPQHF. Written as DNA, the CDR3 is TGTGCCAGTAGTATGGACCACACACGCAATCAGCCCCAGCATTTT.

The genes are TRBV7-2 and TRBJ2-7; 8 nucleotides match TRBD1. The CDR3 sequence is 17 residues long. CDR1 is SGHTA, CDR2 FQGNSA, per germline. V shed 4 bases, J shed 2 bases, and the junction held 13 bases outside the gene matches. CDR3 DNA: TGTGCCAGCAGCTCCTTCCGGACAGGGCCCCCCACCTACGAGCAGTACTTC. It translates to CASSSFRTGPPTYEQYF. Supplemented by reference TRBV7-2 and TRBJ2-7, the full variable domain reads GAGVSQSPSNKVTEKGKDVELRCDPISGHTALYWYRQSLGQGLEFLIYFQGNSAPDKSGLPSDRFSAERTGGSVSTLTIQRTQQEDSAVYLCASSSFRTGPPTYEQYFGPGTRLTVT.

This chain connects TRBV27 to TRBJ2-7, with 7 bases identical to TRBD1. The V gene end was trimmed by 3 bases and the J gene end by 0 bases; junction bases not matched to a gene: 11. There are 17 residues in the CDR3. Germline V CDR1 and CDR2: MNHEY, SMNVEV (reference sequence). The CDR3 loop reads CASSFLPDRAYSYEQYF. The CDR3 DNA follows: TGTGCCAGCAGTTTCCTCCCAGACAGGGCTTACTCCTACGAGCAGTACTTC.

This clone was found once. The chain joins TRBV11-2 to TRBJ1-3, with no clear D. Germline-derived CDR1 and CDR2 are SGHAT and FQNNGV. V lost 2 bases, J lost 0 bases, and 8 bases lay in between. The CDR3 covers 15 residues. The chain's CDR3 is CASSLSSLSGNTIYF. The CDR3 nucleotides read TGTGCCAGCAGCTTAAGCAGCCTCTCTGGAAACACCATATATTTT. The whole variable domain, filled in from reference TRBV11-2 and TRBJ1-3, reads EAGVAQSPRYKIIEKRQSVAFWCNPISGHATLYWYQQILGQGPKLLIQFQNNGVVDDSQLPKDRFSAERLKGVDSTLKIQPAKLEDSAVYLCASSLSSLSGNTIYFGEGSWLTVV.

This chain connects TRBV5-8 to TRBJ1-5; D gene ambiguous. The germline CDR1 and CDR2 sequences are SGHTS and YDEGEE. V lost 0 bases and J lost 1, with 2 bases in between. The CDR3 spans 13 residues. The CDR3 here is CASSLDSNQPQHF. CDR3 coding DNA: TGTGCCAGCAGCTTGGACAGCAATCAGCCCCAGCATTTT.

V usage is TRBV6-5 and J usage is TRBJ1-1; D is perhaps TRBD1 (5 bases). CDR1 MNHEY and CDR2 SVGAGI come from the germline V gene. V lost 8 bases and J 10 bases, leaving 17 bases between the germline ends. The CDR3 sequence is 12 residues long. This CDR3 reads CASRDSSFGAFF. For the CDR3, the DNA is TGTGCCAGCCGGGACTCTAGCTTCGGAGCTTTCTTT.

The J gene is TRBJ1-1, the V gene TRBV28; D gene ambiguous. Trimming pared 7 bases from V and 5 bases from J, leaving 11 bases between. CDR3 size: 12 residues. Germline CDR1 is MDHEN and CDR2 is SYDVKM. The CDR3 region is CASNRWGTEAFF. CDR3 in DNA: TGTGCCAGCAATAGGTGGGGAACTGAAGCTTTCTTT. The entire variable domain, with the rest obtained from reference TRBV28 and TRBJ1-1, is as follows: DVKVTQSSRYLVKRTGEKVFLECVQDMDHENMFWYRQDPGLGLRLIYFSYDVKMKEKGDIPEGYSVSREKKERFSLILESASTNQTSMYLCASNRWGTEAFFGQGTRLTVV.

The genes are TRBV27 and TRBJ1-1; D not resolved. The V end was cut by 6 bases, the J end by 5 bases, with 10 bases between. Looked up from germline, CDR1 is MNHEY and CDR2 is SMNVEV (reference sequence). This CDR3 spans 12 amino acids. The DNA for the CDR3 is TGTGCCAGCAGCCGGACTGGGACTGAAGCTTTCTTT. This sequence encodes CASSRTGTEAFF.

J is TRBJ2-7 and V is TRBV27; the match to TRBD1 covers 10 bases. CDR1 and CDR2 (germline): MNHEY, SMNVEV (reference sequence). This CDR3 spans 14 amino acids. Trimming took 3 bases from V and 2 from J; bases not matched to a gene: 1. Here the CDR3 reads CASSFGTGAYEQYF. The DNA of the CDR3 is TGTGCCAGCAGTTTCGGGACAGGGGCCTACGAGCAGTACTTC.

The gene calls are TRBV7-9 and TRBJ2-7; D remains ambiguous. Germline V gives CDR1 SEHNR, CDR2 FQNEAQ (reference sequence). V dropped 1 base and J dropped 4 bases, with 5 bases sitting between them. CDR3 length: 12 amino acids. The CDR3 protein is CASSLERYEQYF. The CDR3 DNA is TGTGCCAGCAGCTTAGAGCGTTACGAGCAGTACTTC.

The chain couples TRBV4-1 to TRBJ2-7; TRBD1 aligns across 7 bases. V lost 4 bases, J lost 0 bases, and 6 bases stayed unmatched. This CDR3 region has 15 residues. Germline V gene data show CDR1 as MGHRA and CDR2 as YSYEKL. The CDR3 here is CASSPRDSLSYEQYF. In DNA form, the CDR3 reads TGCGCCAGCAGCCCCCGGGACAGCCTCTCCTACGAGCAGTACTTC.

V is TRBV2 and J is TRBJ2-2; D unresolved. V was clipped by 2 bases and J by 7 bases, with 8 bases between them. Germline V gene data show CDR1 as SNHLY and CDR2 as FYNNEI. The CDR3 consists of 13 residues. CDR3 nucleotides: TGTGCCAGCAGTGAACTAGTGTTCGGGGAGCTGTTTTTT. Translated: CASSELVFGELFF.

This clone was detected once. V is TRBV7-9 and J is TRBJ2-7; 10 bases fit TRBD1. Germline V gene sequence: CDR1 SEHNR, CDR2 FQNEAQ (reference sequence). CDR3 length: 15 amino acids. V shed 6 bases and J 3 bases; nucleotides not matched to a gene: 8. The CDR3: CASSPWDRGFYEQYF. DNA for the CDR3: TGTGCCAGCAGTCCATGGGACAGGGGTTTCTACGAGCAGTACTTC.

The chain uses TRBV4-1 and TRBJ1-1; D not certain. The CDR3 has 15 residues. Germline CDR1 MGHRA, CDR2 YSYEKL. The germline V and J ends were trimmed by 4 bases and 1 base, with 13 bases remaining between them. The CDR3 spells CASSLRVGPNTEAFF. DNA of the CDR3: TGCGCCAGCAGCCTTCGAGTTGGGCCGAACACTGAAGCTTTCTTT.

The V gene is TRBV5-1, the J gene TRBJ1-2, with D perhaps TRBD1 (6 bases). V lost 3 bases to trimming and J lost 5 bases, with 17 bases between them. In germline, CDR1 is SGHRS, CDR2 YFSETQ. The CDR3 spans 15 residues. The CDR3 here is CASSSGGIVPYGYTF. For the CDR3, the DNA is TGCGCCAGCAGCTCGGGGGGCATAGTACCTTATGGCTACACCTTC.

This chain joins TRBV5-6 and TRBJ1-5; D not certain. The germline V and J ends were trimmed by 4 bases and 6 bases, with 11 bases remaining between them. Germline V CDR1 and CDR2: SGHDT, YYEEEE. This CDR3 region has 13 residues. CDR3 region: CASSPSAGQPQHF. CDR3 nucleotide sequence: TGTGCCAGCAGCCCTTCCGCAGGTCAGCCCCAGCATTTT.

The chain links TRBV7-2 to TRBJ1-3, with D unclear. V lost 5 bases and J lost 0, with 14 bases in between. The germline V gene encodes CDR1 SGHTA and CDR2 FQGNSA. The CDR3 loop spans 16 amino acids. CDR3 amino acids: CASSPGPFLSGNTIYF. The DNA of the CDR3 is TGTGCCAGCAGCCCCGGACCCTTCCTCTCTGGAAACACCATATATTTT.

The rearrangement uses TRBV19 and TRBJ2-3, with a weak D call TRBD2 (7 bases). CDR3 size: 14 residues. V dropped 7 bases and J dropped 4 bases, with 15 bases sitting between them. Germline CDR1 reads LNHDA; CDR2 reads SQIVND (reference sequence). In nucleotides, the CDR3 is TGTGCCAGTAAGCCTTGGGGGGGCGCAGATACGCAGTATTTT. As protein: CASKPWGGADTQYF.

The genes are TRBV2 and TRBJ2-7, with 8 bases lining up with TRBD1. Trimming cost V 7 bases and J 2 bases; bases outside gene matches: 4. The germline V gene has CDR1 SNHLY and CDR2 FYNNEI. CDR3 size: 13 residues. CDR3 nucleotides: TGTGCCAGCATGATGACAGGGGCCTACGAGCAGTACTTC. Protein: CASMMTGAYEQYF.

The V gene is TRBV5-6, the J gene TRBJ2-7; D not certain. Germline loops: CDR1 SGHDT, CDR2 YYEEEE. Deletions cut 1 base from V and 3 bases from J, with 11 bases between. The CDR3 sequence is 14 residues long. CDR3 sequence: CASSLNVGFYEQYF. The DNA of the CDR3 is TGTGCCAGCAGCTTGAATGTCGGGTTCTACGAGCAGTACTTC.

The chain uses TRBV5-6 and TRBJ1-4, with 7 positions matching TRBD1. Per germline, CDR1 SGHDT and CDR2 YYEEEE. J gave up 6 bases and V 3 bases, and 11 bases lay outside the gene matches. This CDR3 comprises 16 residues. The CDR3 sequence: CASSSATGTVHEKLFF. The CDR3 region has the DNA TGTGCCAGCAGCTCTGCTACCGGGACAGTTCATGAAAAACTGTTTTTT. The variable domain in full, completed from reference TRBV5-6 and TRBJ1-4, reads DAGVTQSPTHLIKTRGQQVTLRCSPKSGHDTVSWYQQALGQGPQFIFQYYEEEERQRGNFPDRFSGHQFPNYSSELNVNALLLGDSALYLCASSSATGTVHEKLFFGSGTQLSVL.

The count of this clone is one. This rearrangement joins TRBV5-1 to TRBJ2-1, with 7 bases identical to TRBD2. This CDR3 region has 14 residues. CDR1 and CDR2 (germline): SGHRS, YFSETQ. Trimming removed 1 base from V and 7 bases from J; junction bases left unmatched: 5. The CDR3: CASSLSRGFNEQFF. The CDR3 DNA follows: TGCGCCAGCAGCTTGTCGCGGGGGTTTAATGAGCAGTTCTTC.

The J gene is TRBJ1-5, the V gene TRBV15; D is unclear. Germline-derived CDR1 and CDR2 are LNHNV and YYDKDF (reference sequence). Trimming removed 0 bases from V and 4 bases from J, with 10 bases in between. This CDR3 has 15 residues. Written as DNA, the CDR3 is TGTGCCACCAGCAGAGATATTGCGGGGAATCAGCCCCAGCATTTT. Protein sequence: CATSRDIAGNQPQHF.

The CDR3 nucleotides read TGCGCCAGCAGCTTGGGACTACAAGAGACCCAGTACTTC. Translating it yields CASSLGLQETQYF. The chain employs TRBV5-1 and TRBJ2-5; D possibly corresponds to TRBD2 (5 bases). In germline, CDR1 is SGHRS, CDR2 YFSETQ. This CDR3 spans 13 amino acids. The ends were cut back, 0 bases at V and 2 bases at J, with 5 bases in the middle.